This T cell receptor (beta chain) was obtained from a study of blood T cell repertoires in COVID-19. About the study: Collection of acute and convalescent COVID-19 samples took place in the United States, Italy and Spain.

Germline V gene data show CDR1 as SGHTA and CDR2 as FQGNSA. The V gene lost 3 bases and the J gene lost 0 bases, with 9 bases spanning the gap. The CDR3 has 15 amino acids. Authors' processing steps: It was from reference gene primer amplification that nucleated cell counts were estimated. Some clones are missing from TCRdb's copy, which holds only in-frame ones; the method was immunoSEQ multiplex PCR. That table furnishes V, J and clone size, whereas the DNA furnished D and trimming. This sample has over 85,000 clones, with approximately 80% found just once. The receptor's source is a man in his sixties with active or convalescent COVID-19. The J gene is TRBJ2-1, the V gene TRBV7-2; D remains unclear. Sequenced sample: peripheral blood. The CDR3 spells CASSFGGDSYNEQFF. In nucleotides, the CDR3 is TGTGCCAGCAGCTTCGGCGGAGACTCCTACAATGAGCAGTTCTTC. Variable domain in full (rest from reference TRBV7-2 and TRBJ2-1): GAGVSQSPSNKVTEKGKDVELRCDPISGHTALYWYRQSLGQGLEFLIYFQGNSAPDKSGLPSDRFSAERTGGSVSTLTIQRTQQEDSAVYLCASSFGGDSYNEQFFGPGTRLTVL.